These 27 T cell receptor beta chains were all obtained from the same sample, sequenced in a study of T cell clones after liver transplantation. Sequenced by immunoSEQ multiplex PCR; TCRdb stores in-frame clones only, minus some. The sample yields 18,000 or so clones, 75% to 90% seen once. Sequencing was performed on CD8+ T cells from blood, taken approximately 3.5 years after liver transplant. The receptors here all came from a human patient who received a liver transplant. The graft donor may have contributed some T cells.

This chain joins TRBV5-4 and TRBJ2-3; 7 bases fit TRBD2. J gave up 0 bases and V 9 bases, and 16 bases lay outside the gene matches. The CDR3 is made up of 17 amino acids. CDR1 and CDR2 from the germline V gene are SGHNT and YYREEE (reference sequence). This CDR3 reads CATSHAPGGTSTDTQYF. The CDR3 DNA reads as TGTGCCACCTCCCATGCCCCGGGGGGAACTAGCACAGATACGCAGTATTTT.

The CDR3 DNA sequence: TGTGCCAGCAGTCCCTCGGGAAACACCATATATTTT. It encodes CASSPSGNTIYF. The gene calls are TRBV6-5 and TRBJ1-3; D remains unclear. Germline-derived CDR1 and CDR2 are MNHEY and SVGAGI. The V end was cut by 5 bases, the J end by 4 bases, with 6 bases between. The CDR3 spans 12 residues.

The CDR3 protein is CAISDPSGMKGDTEAFF. The CDR3 DNA reads TGTGCCATCAGTGATCCATCCGGGATGAAGGGGGACACTGAAGCTTTCTTT. This chain links TRBV10-3 with TRBJ1-1, with D possibly TRBD1 on 6 matching bases. The CDR3 has 17 residues. Germline assignment: CDR1 ENHRY and CDR2 SYGVKD. V was cut by 3 bases and J by 3 bases, with 20 bases left in between.

CDR3 in DNA: TGCGCCAGCAGCCGGGACGGGGTAGCGGGATCCTACGAGCAGTACTTC. This translates into CASSRDGVAGSYEQYF. The chain uses TRBV4-3 and TRBJ2-7, with 8 nucleotides matching TRBD2. V trimming: 4 bases; J trimming: 1 base; junction bases outside the gene matches: 9. Germline CDR1 reads LGHNA; CDR2 reads YSLEER. The CDR3 runs 16 residues.

J is TRBJ1-1 and V is TRBV6-6; D unclear. V gave up 2 bases and J gave up 3 bases, with 16 bases separating them. Germline V gene data show CDR1 as MNHNY and CDR2 as SVGAGI (reference sequence). The CDR3 covers 16 residues. The CDR3, as DNA: TGTGCCAGCAGTTACCCGACCGACGGACTATACACTGAAGCTTTCTTT. Its translation is CASSYPTDGLYTEAFF.

This clone was counted a single time. The chain has TRBV5-1 and TRBJ2-5; D ambiguous. Germline V gene sequence: CDR1 SGHRS, CDR2 YFSETQ. V shed 4 bases and J shed 4 bases, with 14 bases lying between them. This CDR3 has 14 residues. The CDR3 DNA is TGCGCCAGCAGCCGGATGCCTAGAGTAGAGACCCAGTACTTC. Protein sequence: CASSRMPRVETQYF.

This clone showed up just once. The chain couples TRBV29-1 to TRBJ1-4; unclear D gene. The CDR3 spans 12 residues. Trimming left V 7 bases short and J 5 bases short, with 11 bases between. Germline V CDR1 and CDR2: SQVTM, ANQGSEA. The CDR3: CSASVDNEKLFF. The CDR3 nucleotides read TGCAGCGCCAGCGTAGACAATGAAAAACTGTTTTTT.

The chain joins TRBV7-2 to TRBJ2-7, with TRBD2 as a possible D gene (6 bases). Trimming removed 4 bases from V and 3 bases from J, with 10 bases in between. Germline V CDR1 and CDR2: SGHTA, FQGNSA. The CDR3 spans 13 residues. This chain's CDR3 is CASSSPGDYEQYF. The CDR3 nucleotides read TGTGCCAGCAGCTCCCCGGGGGACTACGAGCAGTACTTC.

The CDR3 DNA reads as TGTGCCAGTATAGGACACCTTTGGGCTGAAGCTTTCTTT. Its translation is CASIGHLWAEAFF. The V gene is TRBV19, the J gene TRBJ1-1; perhaps TRBD1 as D (5 bases). V was pared by 7 bases and J by 6 bases, with 15 bases between. CDR1 LNHDA and CDR2 SQIVND come from the germline V gene (reference sequence). The CDR3 runs to 13 residues.

This chain joins TRBV6-1 and TRBJ2-1; 8 nucleotides align to TRBD1. Germline CDR1 MNHNS, CDR2 SASEGT. Germline trimming cut 2 bases from V and 5 bases from J; bases unmatched to any gene: 11. The CDR3 is made up of 17 amino acids. In DNA, the CDR3 is TGTGCCAGCAGTGAAAGGCTACAGGGGGAAGGGGACAATGAGCAGTTCTTC. Its translation is CASSERLQGEGDNEQFF.

The rearrangement uses TRBV19 and TRBJ2-7, with D tentatively TRBD1 (5 bases). CDR1 is LNHDA and CDR2 is SQIVND in the germline V gene (reference sequence). This CDR3 comprises 13 residues. V gave up 3 bases and J gave up 3 bases, with 9 bases separating them. The CDR3 DNA reads as TGTGCCAGTAGTATGCAGGGTATCTACGAGCAGTACTTC. This codes for CASSMQGIYEQYF.

V is TRBV19 and J is TRBJ2-1, with a weak D call TRBD1 (5 bases). The CDR3 consists of 16 residues. Trimming removed 0 bases from V and 7 bases from J, with 16 bases in between. In germline, CDR1 is LNHDA, CDR2 SQIVND (reference sequence). Written as DNA, the CDR3 is TGTGCCAGTAGTATAGATGGTCAAGGGGCGGAGAATGAGCAGTTCTTC. Residues: CASSIDGQGAENEQFF.

This chain links TRBV29-1 with TRBJ1-1; D not certain. The CDR3 is 11 residues long. V was pared by 1 base and J by 3 bases, with 3 bases between. Germline CDR1 is SQVTM and CDR2 is ANQGSEA. The CDR3 DNA reads as TGCAGCGTTGAAGGAGACACTGAAGCTTTCTTT. Its protein is CSVEGDTEAFF.

This chain joins TRBV6-5 and TRBJ1-2; 9 bases map to TRBD1. From germline, CDR1 is MNHEY and CDR2 SVGAGI. This CDR3 contains 14 residues. V trimming: 8 bases; J trimming: 3 bases; junction bases outside the gene matches: 7. CDR3 residues: CASGPGQGYYGYTF. The CDR3 DNA is TGTGCCAGCGGGCCGGGACAGGGATACTATGGCTACACCTTC.

The genes are TRBV9 and TRBJ2-1, with 10 positions matching TRBD2. V was pared by 3 bases and J by 2 bases, with 5 bases of the junction left unmatched. CDR1 and CDR2 (germline): SGDLS, YYNGEE. The CDR3 loop spans 16 amino acids. The CDR3 DNA reads TGTGCCAGCAGCGGTTTAGCGGGAGGCGCCTACAATGAGCAGTTCTTC. Amino acids: CASSGLAGGAYNEQFF.

The chain employs TRBV11-2 and TRBJ2-2, with D perhaps TRBD2 (6 bases). CDR1 and CDR2 from the germline V gene are SGHAT and FQNNGV. V was cut by 4 bases and J by 5 bases, with 20 bases left in between. CDR3 length: 17 amino acids. CDR3 sequence: CASSSLRRRVGTGELFF. For the CDR3, the DNA is TGTGCCAGCAGCTCACTCAGAAGGAGGGTGGGGACCGGGGAGCTGTTTTTT.

For the CDR3, the DNA is TGTGCCAGCTTCGGGACTAGCGGGAGCTACGAGCAGTACTTC. Its protein product is CASFGTSGSYEQYF. This chain joins TRBV27 and TRBJ2-7, with 14 bases matching TRBD2. The length of the CDR3 is 14 residues. The germline CDR1 and CDR2 sequences are MNHEY and SMNVEV (reference sequence). V lost 8 bases to trimming and J lost 3 bases; unmatched junction nucleotides: 3.

By its share, this clone is medium-sized. The V call is TRBV27, the J call TRBJ2-7; 9 bases agree with TRBD1. The CDR3 covers 13 residues. From germline, CDR1 is MNHEY and CDR2 SMNVEV (reference sequence). The V segment lost 2 bases and the J segment 5 bases; nucleotides outside the gene matches: 1. The CDR3 nucleotides read TGTGCCAGCAGTTTAGGACAGGGGCACGAGCAGTACTTC. Encoded protein: CASSLGQGHEQYF.

The chain has TRBV28 and TRBJ2-3, with 8 nucleotides matching TRBD2. The CDR3 length is 19 residues. Germline V gene data show CDR1 as MDHEN and CDR2 as SYDVKM. The V segment lost 3 bases and the J segment 0 bases; nucleotides outside the gene matches: 14. CDR3 in amino acids: CASSFPEVAGPFSTDTQYF. The CDR3 DNA is TGTGCCAGCAGTTTCCCCGAGGTAGCGGGGCCCTTCAGCACAGATACGCAGTATTTT.

The chain uses TRBV6-1 and TRBJ2-1, with 7 bases aligning to TRBD1. The CDR3 runs to 15 residues. J was trimmed by 2 bases and V by 7 bases; bases with no gene match: 8. Germline CDR1 and CDR2: MNHNS and SASEGT. The DNA of the CDR3 is TGTGCCAGCATCGGAGGACAGGTGACCTACAATGAGCAGTTCTTC. Protein product: CASIGGQVTYNEQFF.

This chain links TRBV27 with TRBJ2-5; 7 bases match TRBD1. J gave up 0 bases and V 2 bases, and 3 bases lay outside the gene matches. Germline CDR1 is MNHEY and CDR2 is SMNVEV (reference sequence). This CDR3 spans 15 amino acids. The CDR3, as DNA: TGTGCCAGCAGTTTACGGGGACAGCACCAAGAGACCCAGTACTTC. This gives the protein CASSLRGQHQETQYF.

The chain combines TRBV7-9 with TRBJ1-1, with D unclear. CDR1 and CDR2 from the germline V gene are SEHNR and FQNEAQ (reference sequence). The V end lost 10 bases, the J end lost 0 bases, and 9 bases lay between the germline ends. The CDR3 contains 12 residues. CDR3 DNA sequence: TGTGCCACCCGGGAAATGAACACTGAAGCTTTCTTT. Amino acids: CATREMNTEAFF.

In this sample, this clone is medium-sized. The chain combines TRBV27 with TRBJ1-2, with D possibly matching TRBD1 (5 bases). The CDR3 totals 12 residues. The V gene lost 5 bases and the J gene lost 10 bases, with 14 bases spanning the gap. Germline CDR1 and CDR2: MNHEY and SMNVEV (reference sequence). As DNA, the CDR3 is TGTGCCAGCAGTCAACGAAGGGGTGACTACACCTTC. It translates to CASSQRRGDYTF.

The rearrangement links TRBV27 to TRBJ2-7; 10 bases agree with TRBD1. Germline CDR1 is MNHEY and CDR2 is SMNVEV (reference sequence). This CDR3 contains 15 residues. V shed 3 bases and J 2 bases; nucleotides not matched to a gene: 4. As DNA, the CDR3 is TGTGCCAGCAGTTTCTTAGGACAGGGGGCCTACGAGCAGTACTTC. Its protein is CASSFLGQGAYEQYF.

The J gene is TRBJ2-1, the V gene TRBV18; D uncertain. This CDR3 has 16 amino acids. CDR1 is KGHSH and CDR2 is LQKENI in the germline V gene. The V gene lost 6 bases and the J gene lost 5 bases, with 20 bases spanning the gap. The CDR3 loop is CASSAPVVGKDNEQFF. The CDR3 coding sequence is TGTGCCAGCTCGGCCCCGGTAGTGGGGAAAGACAATGAGCAGTTCTTC.

The CDR3 DNA reads as TGTGCCAGCAGCTCCACTGGGGTCCCAGCTTTCTTT. This codes for CASSSTGVPAFF. The V gene is TRBV13, the J gene TRBJ1-1; D not certain. Germline CDR1 is PRHDT and CDR2 is FYEKMQ (reference sequence). The V and J ends lost 4 bases and 10 bases respectively, with 13 bases between them. The CDR3 sequence is 12 residues long. The whole variable domain, filled in from reference TRBV13 and TRBJ1-1, reads AAGVIQSPRHLIKEKRETATLKCYPIPRHDTVYWYQQGPGQDPQFLISFYEKMQSDKGSIPDRFSAQQFSDYHSELNMSSLELGDSALYFCASSSTGVPAFFGQGTRLTVV.

This chain links TRBV29-1 with TRBJ1-3, with D unclear. Germline CDR1 SQVTM, CDR2 ANQGSEA. This CDR3 region has 13 residues. V was clipped by 4 bases and J by 2 bases, with 9 bases between them. The CDR3 protein is CSVVRGTGNTIYF. CDR3 DNA sequence: TGCAGCGTTGTGCGAGGGACTGGAAACACCATATATTTT.